This record looks at one T cell receptor beta chain sequence and its context. Its antigen is unknown. The data belong to a study of T-cell memory formation after mild COVID-19. As for the study in general: TCR clusters showed largely donor specificity.

This CDR3 is built from 17 residues. CDR1 and CDR2 (germline): LGHNA, YNFKEQ. V shed 5 bases and J shed 1 base, with 20 bases lying between them. Study-wide results and limits: Later expanders leaned toward CD4+, whereas clones contracting from day 15 to 85 were balanced CD4/CD8. There were some responding clones in pre-infection memory, which suggested that cross-reactive memory had joined.

Using constant-segment primers, 5'RACE produced TCR alpha and TCR beta cDNA libraries carrying sample barcodes and UMIs. A single record per CDR3 protein comes from TCRdb applying MiXCR to the 5' RACE reads. This sample carries 470,000 or so distinct CDR3 sequences, 20% to 25% of them seen once, and the ten largest clones take around 13%. This TCR was sampled from an adult woman who had mild COVID-19 (a few samples of this study predate the infection). Cell type and time point are not known. Sequencing was done on a sample of PBMCs or a T cell subset sorted from them (not recorded which). This chain uses TRBV4-2 with TRBJ2-5, with D unresolved. CDR3 amino acids: CASSGDAYAQSQETQYF. The CDR3 bases are TGTGCCAGCAGCGGAGACGCGTATGCCCAATCCCAAGAGACCCAGTACTTC.